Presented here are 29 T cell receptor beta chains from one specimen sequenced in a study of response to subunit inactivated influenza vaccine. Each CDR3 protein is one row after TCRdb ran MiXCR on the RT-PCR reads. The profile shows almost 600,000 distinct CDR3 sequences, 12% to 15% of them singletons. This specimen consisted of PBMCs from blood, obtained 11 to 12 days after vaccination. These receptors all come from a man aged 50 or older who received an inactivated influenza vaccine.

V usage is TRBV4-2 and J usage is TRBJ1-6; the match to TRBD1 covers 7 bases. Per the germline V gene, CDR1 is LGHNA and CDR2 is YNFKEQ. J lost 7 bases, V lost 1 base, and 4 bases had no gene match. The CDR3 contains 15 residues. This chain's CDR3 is CASSQGQGSNSPLHF. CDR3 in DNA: TGTGCCAGCAGCCAAGGACAGGGATCCAATTCACCCCTCCACTTT.

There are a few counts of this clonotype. CDR3: CASSTSGLAKEQYF. The CDR3 DNA sequence: TGTGCCAGCAGTACATCGGGACTAGCCAAAGAGCAGTACTTC. V usage is TRBV6-2 or TRBV6-3 and J usage is TRBJ2-7; 9 bases map to TRBD2. J gave up 7 bases and V 5 bases, and 9 bases lay outside the gene matches. The CDR3 sequence is 14 residues long. Germline V gives CDR1 MNHEY, CDR2 SVGEGT.

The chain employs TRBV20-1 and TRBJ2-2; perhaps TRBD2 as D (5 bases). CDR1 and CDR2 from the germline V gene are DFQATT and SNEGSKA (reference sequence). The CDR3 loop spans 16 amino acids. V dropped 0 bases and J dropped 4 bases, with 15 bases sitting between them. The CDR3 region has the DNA TGCAGTGCTAGAGATCGGGTCGTCAGCGGCACCGGGGAGCTGTTTTTT. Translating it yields CSARDRVVSGTGELFF.

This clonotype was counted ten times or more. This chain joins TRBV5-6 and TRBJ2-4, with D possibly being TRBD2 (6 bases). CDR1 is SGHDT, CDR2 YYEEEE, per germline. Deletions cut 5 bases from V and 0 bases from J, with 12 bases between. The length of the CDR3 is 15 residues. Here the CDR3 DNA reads TGTGCCAGCAGTCCTTGGACTATAGCCAAAAACATTCAGTACTTC. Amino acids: CASSPWTIAKNIQYF.

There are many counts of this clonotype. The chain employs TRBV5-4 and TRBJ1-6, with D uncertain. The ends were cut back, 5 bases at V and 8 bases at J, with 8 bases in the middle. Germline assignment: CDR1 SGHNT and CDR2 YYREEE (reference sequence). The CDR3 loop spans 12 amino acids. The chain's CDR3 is CASSNDDSPLHF. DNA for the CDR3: TGTGCCAGCAGTAACGATGATTCACCCCTCCACTTT. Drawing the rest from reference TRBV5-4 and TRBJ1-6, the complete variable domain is ETGVTQSPTHLIKTRGQQVTLRCSSQSGHNTVSWYQQALGQGPQFIFQYYREEENGRGNFPPRFSGLQFPNYSSELNVNALELDDSALYLCASSNDDSPLHFGNGTRLTVT.

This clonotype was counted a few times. The CDR3 bases are TGTGCCAGCAATAGCGGGACCTCCTACGAGCAGTACTTC. Translated: CASNSGTSYEQYF. This chain connects TRBV6-2 or TRBV6-3 to TRBJ2-7; 8 nucleotides match TRBD2. Germline CDR1 is MNHEY and CDR2 is SVGEGT. V was pared by 7 bases and J by 0 bases, with 2 bases of the junction left unmatched. This CDR3 contains 13 residues.

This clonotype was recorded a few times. The CDR3 DNA is TGTGCCACCCGCTACGGGGGGAACACTGAAGCTTTCTTT. Residues: CATRYGGNTEAFF. This chain links TRBV15 with TRBJ1-1; weak D call: TRBD1 (5 bases). This CDR3 has 13 residues. Germline assignment: CDR1 LNHNV and CDR2 YYDKDF (reference sequence). V was shortened by 8 bases and J by 1 base, with 11 bases between the two germline ends.

CDR3 region: CASSPRGGLETQYF. DNA of the CDR3: TGTGCCAGCAGTCCTCGGGGGGGGCTAGAGACCCAGTACTTC. The gene calls are TRBV12-3 or TRBV12-4 and TRBJ2-5; 8 bases agree with TRBD2. The CDR3 loop spans 14 amino acids. J lost 4 bases, V lost 5 bases, and 6 bases had no gene match.

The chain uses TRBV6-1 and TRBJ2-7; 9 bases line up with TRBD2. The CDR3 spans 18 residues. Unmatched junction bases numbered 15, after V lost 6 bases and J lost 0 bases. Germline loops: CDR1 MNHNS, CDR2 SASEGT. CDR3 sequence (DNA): TGTGCCAGCAGGGGCTGCGGGACTAGCTTCCCCTACTCCTACGAGCAGTACTTC. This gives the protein CASRGCGTSFPYSYEQYF.

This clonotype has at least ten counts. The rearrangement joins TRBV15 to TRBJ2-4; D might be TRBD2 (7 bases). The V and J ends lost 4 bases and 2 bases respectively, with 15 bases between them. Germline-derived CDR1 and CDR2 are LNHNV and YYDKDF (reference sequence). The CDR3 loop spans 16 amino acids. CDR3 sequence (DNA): TGTGCCACCAGCATTCTTGCGGGGGCTACCAAAAACATTCAGTACTTC. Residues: CATSILAGATKNIQYF.

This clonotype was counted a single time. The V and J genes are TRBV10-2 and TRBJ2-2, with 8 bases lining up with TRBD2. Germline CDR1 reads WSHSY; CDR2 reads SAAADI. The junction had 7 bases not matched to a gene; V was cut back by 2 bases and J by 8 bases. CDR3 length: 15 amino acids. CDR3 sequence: CASSEPGGRPGELFF. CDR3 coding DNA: TGCGCCAGCAGTGAGCCGGGGGGGCGCCCTGGGGAGCTGTTTTTT.

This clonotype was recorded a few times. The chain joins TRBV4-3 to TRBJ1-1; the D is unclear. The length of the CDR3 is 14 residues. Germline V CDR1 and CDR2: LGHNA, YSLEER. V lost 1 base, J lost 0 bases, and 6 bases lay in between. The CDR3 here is CASSQVQLNTEAFF. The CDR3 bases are TGCGCCAGCAGCCAAGTCCAGTTGAACACTGAAGCTTTCTTT.

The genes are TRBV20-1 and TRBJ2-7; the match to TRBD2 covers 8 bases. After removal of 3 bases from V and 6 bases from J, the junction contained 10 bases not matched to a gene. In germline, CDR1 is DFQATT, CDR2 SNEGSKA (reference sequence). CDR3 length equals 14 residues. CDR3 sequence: CSARTTGGQFEQYF. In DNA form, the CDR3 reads TGCAGTGCTAGGACAACGGGGGGGCAGTTCGAGCAGTACTTC.

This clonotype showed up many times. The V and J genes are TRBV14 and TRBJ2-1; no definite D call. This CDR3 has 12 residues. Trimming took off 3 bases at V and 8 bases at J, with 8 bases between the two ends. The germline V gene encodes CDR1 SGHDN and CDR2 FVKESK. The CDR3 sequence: CASSHLDDEQFF. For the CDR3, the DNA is TGTGCCAGCAGCCACTTAGACGATGAGCAGTTCTTC.

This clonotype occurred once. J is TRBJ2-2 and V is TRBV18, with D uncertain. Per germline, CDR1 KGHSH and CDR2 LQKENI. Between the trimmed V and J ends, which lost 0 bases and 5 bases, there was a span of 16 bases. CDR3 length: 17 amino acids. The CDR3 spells CASSPPRSRQTTGELFF. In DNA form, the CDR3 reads TGTGCCAGCTCACCACCGCGGTCCCGCCAGACAACCGGGGAGCTGTTTTTT.

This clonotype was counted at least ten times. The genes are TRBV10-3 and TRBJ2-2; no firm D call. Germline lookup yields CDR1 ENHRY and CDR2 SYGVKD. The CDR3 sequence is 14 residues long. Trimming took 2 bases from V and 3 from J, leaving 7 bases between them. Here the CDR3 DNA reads TGTGCCATCAGTGAGAAGGCCGACACCGGGGAGCTGTTTTTT. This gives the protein CAISEKADTGELFF.

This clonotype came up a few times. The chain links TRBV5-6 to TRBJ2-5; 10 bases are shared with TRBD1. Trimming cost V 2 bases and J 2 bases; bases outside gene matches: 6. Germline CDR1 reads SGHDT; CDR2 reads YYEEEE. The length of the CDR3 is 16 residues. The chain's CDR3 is CASSLTPGQGQETQYF. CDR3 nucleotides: TGTGCCAGCAGCTTAACACCGGGACAGGGGCAAGAGACCCAGTACTTC. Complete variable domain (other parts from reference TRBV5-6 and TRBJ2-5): DAGVTQSPTHLIKTRGQQVTLRCSPKSGHDTVSWYQQALGQGPQFIFQYYEEEERQRGNFPDRFSGHQFPNYSSELNVNALLLGDSALYLCASSLTPGQGQETQYFGPGTRLLVL.

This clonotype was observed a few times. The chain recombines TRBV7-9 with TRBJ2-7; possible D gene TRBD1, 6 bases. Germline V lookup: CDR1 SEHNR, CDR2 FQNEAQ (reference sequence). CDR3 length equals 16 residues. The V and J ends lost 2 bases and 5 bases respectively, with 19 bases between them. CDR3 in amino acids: CASSLRERGGYHEQYF. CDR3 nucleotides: TGTGCCAGCAGCTTAAGGGAGAGAGGGGGTTATCACGAGCAGTACTTC.

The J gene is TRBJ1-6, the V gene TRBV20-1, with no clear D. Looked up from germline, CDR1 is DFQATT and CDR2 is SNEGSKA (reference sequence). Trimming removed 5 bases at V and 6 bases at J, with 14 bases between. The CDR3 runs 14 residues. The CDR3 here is CSARASSINSPLHF. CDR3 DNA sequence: TGCAGTGCTCGGGCCAGCAGCATTAATTCACCCCTCCACTTT.

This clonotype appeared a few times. The DNA of the CDR3 is TGTGCCTGGACCCGATTCGGGGGTCGCTCTGGGGCCAACGTCCTGACTTTC. This gives the protein CAWTRFGGRSGANVLTF. The chain carries TRBV30 and TRBJ2-6, with D possibly TRBD2 on 6 matching bases. The length of the CDR3 is 17 residues. V lost 4 bases, J lost 0 bases, and 16 bases lay in between. Germline assignment: CDR1 GTSNPN and CDR2 SVGIG (reference sequence).

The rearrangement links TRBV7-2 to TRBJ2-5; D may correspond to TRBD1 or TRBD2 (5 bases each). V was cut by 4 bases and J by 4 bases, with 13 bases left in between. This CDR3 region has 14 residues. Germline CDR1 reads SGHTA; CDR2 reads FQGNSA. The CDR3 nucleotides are TGTGCCAGCAGCTCCCGAGGGGTGATAGAGACCCAGTACTTC. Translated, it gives CASSSRGVIETQYF.

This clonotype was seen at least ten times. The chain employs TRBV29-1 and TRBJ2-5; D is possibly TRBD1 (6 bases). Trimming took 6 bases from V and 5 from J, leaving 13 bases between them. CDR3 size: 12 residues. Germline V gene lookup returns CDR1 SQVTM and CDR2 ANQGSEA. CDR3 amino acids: CSVRRGGETQYF. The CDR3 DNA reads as TGCAGCGTCCGCAGGGGCGGGGAGACCCAGTACTTC.

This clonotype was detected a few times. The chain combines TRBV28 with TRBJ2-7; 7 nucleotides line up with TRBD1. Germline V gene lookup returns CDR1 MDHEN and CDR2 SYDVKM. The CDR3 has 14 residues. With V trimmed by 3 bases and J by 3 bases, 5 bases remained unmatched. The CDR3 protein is CASSFRGRFYEQYF. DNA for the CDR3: TGTGCCAGCAGTTTTAGGGGGCGCTTCTACGAGCAGTACTTC.

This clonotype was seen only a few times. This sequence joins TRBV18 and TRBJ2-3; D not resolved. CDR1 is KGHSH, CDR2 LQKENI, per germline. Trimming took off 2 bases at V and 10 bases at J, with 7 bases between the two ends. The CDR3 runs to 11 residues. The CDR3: CASSPGSAQYF. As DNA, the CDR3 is TGTGCCAGCTCACCAGGGTCTGCGCAGTATTTT.

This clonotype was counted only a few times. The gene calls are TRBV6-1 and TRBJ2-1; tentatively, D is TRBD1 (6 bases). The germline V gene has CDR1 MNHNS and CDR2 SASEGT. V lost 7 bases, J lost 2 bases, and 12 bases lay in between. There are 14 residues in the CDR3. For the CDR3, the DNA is TGTGCCAGCAAATTGACAGGTGCCTACAATGAGCAGTTCTTC. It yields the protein CASKLTGAYNEQFF.

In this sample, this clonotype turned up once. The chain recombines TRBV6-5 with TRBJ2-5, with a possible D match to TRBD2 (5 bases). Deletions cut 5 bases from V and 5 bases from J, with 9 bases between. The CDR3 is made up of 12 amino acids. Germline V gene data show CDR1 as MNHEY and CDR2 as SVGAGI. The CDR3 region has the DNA TGTGCCAGCAGTAAACAGCGGGAGACCCAGTACTTC. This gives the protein CASSKQRETQYF.

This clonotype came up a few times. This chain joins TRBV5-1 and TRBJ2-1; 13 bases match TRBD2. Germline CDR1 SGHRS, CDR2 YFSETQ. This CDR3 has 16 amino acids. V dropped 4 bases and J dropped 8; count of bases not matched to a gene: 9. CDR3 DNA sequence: TGCGCCAGCAGCGAAAGTACTAGCGGGAGGGGTTATGAGCAGTTCTTC. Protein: CASSESTSGRGYEQFF. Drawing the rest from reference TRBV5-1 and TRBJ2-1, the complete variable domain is KAGVTQTPRYLIKTRGQQVTLSCSPISGHRSVSWYQQTPGQGLQFLFEYFSETQRNKGNFPGRFSGRQFSNSRSEMNVSTLELGDSALYLCASSESTSGRGYEQFFGPGTRLTVL.

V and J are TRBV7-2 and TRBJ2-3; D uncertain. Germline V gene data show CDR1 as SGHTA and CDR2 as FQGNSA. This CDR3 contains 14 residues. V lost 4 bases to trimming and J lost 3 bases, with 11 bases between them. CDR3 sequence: CASSSHSGTDTQYF. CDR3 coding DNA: TGTGCCAGCAGCTCACACAGTGGTACAGATACGCAGTATTTT.

In DNA form, the CDR3 reads TGTGCCAGCAACGAGGAAACCGTTACAGGGGCCAACGTCCTGACTTTC. This encodes CASNEETVTGANVLTF. The genes are TRBV28 and TRBJ2-6; D is unresolved. The V gene's germline CDR1 is MDHEN and CDR2 SYDVKM. V lost 7 bases to trimming and J lost 4 bases, with 17 bases between them. The CDR3 is made up of 16 amino acids.